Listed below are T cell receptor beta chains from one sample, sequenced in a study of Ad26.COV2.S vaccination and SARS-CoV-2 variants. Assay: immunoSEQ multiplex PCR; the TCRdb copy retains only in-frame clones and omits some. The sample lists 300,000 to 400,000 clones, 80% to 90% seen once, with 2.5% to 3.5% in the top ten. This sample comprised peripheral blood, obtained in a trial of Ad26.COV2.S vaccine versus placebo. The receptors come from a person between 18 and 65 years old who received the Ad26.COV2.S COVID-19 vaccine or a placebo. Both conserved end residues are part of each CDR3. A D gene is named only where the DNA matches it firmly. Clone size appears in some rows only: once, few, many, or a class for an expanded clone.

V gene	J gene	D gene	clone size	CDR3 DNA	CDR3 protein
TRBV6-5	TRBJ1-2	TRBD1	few	TGTGCCAGCAGTTACCAGACAGGGATAGACTTCTATGGCTACACCTTC	CASSYQTGIDFYGYTF
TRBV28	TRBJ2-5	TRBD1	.	TGTGCCAGCAGTTTGGTACAGGGGGTTTCCGATGAGACCCAGTACTTC	CASSLVQGVSDETQYF
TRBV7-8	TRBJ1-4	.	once	TGTGCCAGCAGCTTAGTTTTGGGTCTGGATGAAAAACTGTTTTTT	CASSLVLGLDEKLFF
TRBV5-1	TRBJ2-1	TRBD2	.	TGCGCCAGCGGGCGGACTAGCGGGGGGAGCTCCTACAATGAGCAGTTCTTC	CASGRTSGGSSYNEQFF
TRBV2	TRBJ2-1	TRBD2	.	TGTGCCAGCAGTGCCCTGGGACTAGCGGGTGAGCAGTTCTTC	CASSALGLAGEQFF
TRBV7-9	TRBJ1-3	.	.	TGTGCCAGCAGCTTTGCTGGGAGCTCTGGAAACACCATATATTTT	CASSFAGSSGNTIYF
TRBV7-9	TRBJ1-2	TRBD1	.	TGTGCCAGCAGCCATACAGGGGTTGTCTATGGCTACACCTTC	CASSHTGVVYGYTF
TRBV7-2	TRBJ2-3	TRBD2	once	TGTGCCAGCAGCTTAGCCAGCGGGGGCACAGATACGCAGTATTTT	CASSLASGGTDTQYF
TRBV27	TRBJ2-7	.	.	TGTGCCAGCAGTTTAAATCGGCTAACACTAGAGCAGTACTTC	CASSLNRLTLEQYF
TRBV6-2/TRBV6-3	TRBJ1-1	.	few	TGTGCCAGCAGCCGGACCGGGGAGTTCACTGAAGCTTTCTTT	CASSRTGEFTEAFF
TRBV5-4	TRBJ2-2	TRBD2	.	TGTGCCAGCAGCTTGGTCATTGCCAGCGGGAGGGCCGTGGGTACCGGGGAGCTGTTTTTT	CASSLVIASGRAVGTGELFF
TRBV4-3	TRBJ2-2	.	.	TGCGCCAGCAGCCGATTGAGGACGGGCAACATAGTTCCCGGGGAGCTGTTTTTT	CASSRLRTGNIVPGELFF
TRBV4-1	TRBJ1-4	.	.	TGCGCCAGCAGCCAAACCCGAGGTGAAAAACTGTTTTTT	CASSQTRGEKLFF
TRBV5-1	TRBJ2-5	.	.	TGCGCCAGCAGCACCCAAGAGACCCAGTACTTC	CASSTQETQYF
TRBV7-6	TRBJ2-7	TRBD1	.	TGTGCCAGCAGCTTAGCGCCGGGACAGGGGTTCTACGAGCAGTACTTC	CASSLAPGQGFYEQYF
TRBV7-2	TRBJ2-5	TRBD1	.	TGTGCCAGCAGCCCCAGGACAGGGGAGTTGGAGACCCAGTACTTC	CASSPRTGELETQYF
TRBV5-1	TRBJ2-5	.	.	TGCGCCAGCAGCCCTGACCCCGTAGAGACCCAGTACTTC	CASSPDPVETQYF
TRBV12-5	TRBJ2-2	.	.	TGTGCTAGTGGCTCCCCTGGCACCGGGGAGCTGTTTTTT	CASGSPGTGELFF
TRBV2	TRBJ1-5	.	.	TGTGCCAGCAGTGAAGGGGGAAACCCGGGAAATCAGCCCCAGCATTTT	CASSEGGNPGNQPQHF
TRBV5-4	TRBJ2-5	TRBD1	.	TGTGCCAGCAGCAGGGGACAGGGCCCCTATAAAGAGACCCAGTACTTC	CASSRGQGPYKETQYF
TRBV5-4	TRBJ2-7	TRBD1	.	TGTGCCAGCAGCTTGTCGACAGGGCTGGACGAGCAGTACTTC	CASSLSTGLDEQYF
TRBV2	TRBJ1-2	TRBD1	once	TGTGCCAGCAGCCGGGACAGGGGGAACTATGGCTACACCTTC	CASSRDRGNYGYTF
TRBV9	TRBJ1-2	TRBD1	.	TGTGCCAGCAGCGGGGGACAGGGGGCTTCTTATGGCTACACCTTC	CASSGGQGASYGYTF
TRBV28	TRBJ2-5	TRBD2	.	TGTGCCAGCAGTTTGTTAGCGGGACAAGAGACCCAGTACTTC	CASSLLAGQETQYF
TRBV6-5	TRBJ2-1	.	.	TGTGCCGTCGGGTACAATGAGCAGTTCTTC	CAVGYNEQFF
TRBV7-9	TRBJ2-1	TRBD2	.	TGTGCCAGCAGCTTTAATCCGCAGCGGGAGGGTTACAATGAGCAGTTCTTC	CASSFNPQREGYNEQFF
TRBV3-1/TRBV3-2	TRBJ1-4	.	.	TGTGCCAGCAGCCAATCATTTGGGGGTGAAAAACTGTTTTTT	CASSQSFGGEKLFF
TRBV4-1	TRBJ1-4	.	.	TGCGCCAGCAGCCAAGCGCCTAATGAAAAACTGTTTTTT	CASSQAPNEKLFF
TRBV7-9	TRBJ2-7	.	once	TGTGCCAGCAACCGAGGGAGGTCCGAGCAGTACTTC	CASNRGRSEQYF
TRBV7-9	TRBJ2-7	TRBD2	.	TGTGCCAGCAGCTTAGGACTAGCGGACGAGCAGTACTTC	CASSLGLADEQYF
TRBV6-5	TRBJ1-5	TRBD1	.	TGTGCCAGCAGTATAGGGACAGGCTATCAGCCCCAGCATTTT	CASSIGTGYQPQHF
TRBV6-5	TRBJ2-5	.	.	TGTGCCAGCAGCTCTATGGGTGAGACCCAGTACTTC	CASSSMGETQYF
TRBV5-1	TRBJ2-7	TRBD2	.	TGCGCCAGCAGCTTGTTTTACGTGGGCGGGGGCTCCTACGAGCAGTACTTC	CASSLFYVGGGSYEQYF
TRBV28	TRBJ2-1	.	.	TGTGCCAGCAGTTTATTGAGGGACACTACCTACAATGAGCAGTTCTTC	CASSLLRDTTYNEQFF
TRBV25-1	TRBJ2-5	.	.	TGTGCCAGCAGTGAATCCAGGGCGGTTTTAGAGACCCAGTACTTC	CASSESRAVLETQYF
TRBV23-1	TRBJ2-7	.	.	TGCGCCAGCAAAATCCTCCTGGTATACGAGCAGTACTTC	CASKILLVYEQYF
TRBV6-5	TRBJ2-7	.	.	TGTGCCAGCAGACGGACCGGCTCCTACGAGCAGTACTTC	CASRRTGSYEQYF
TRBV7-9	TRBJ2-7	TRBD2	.	TGTGCCAGCAGCCCCGGACTAGCGGGAGTTCCCTACGAGCAGTACTTC	CASSPGLAGVPYEQYF
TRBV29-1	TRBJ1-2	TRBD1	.	TGCAGCGTCTACGGGACAGGCTATGGCTACACCTTC	CSVYGTGYGYTF
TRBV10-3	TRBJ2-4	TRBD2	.	TGTGCCATCAGTGCCAAACTTACTAGCGGGGGGATGAAAAACATTCAGTACTTC	CAISAKLTSGGMKNIQYF
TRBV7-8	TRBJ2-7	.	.	TGTGCCAGCAGCTTAATGGTTGCGAGCCTCGTCTACGAGCAGTACTTC	CASSLMVASLVYEQYF
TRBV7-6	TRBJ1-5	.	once	TGTGCCAGCAGTTCCGATAGCAATCAGCCCCAGCATTTT	CASSSDSNQPQHF
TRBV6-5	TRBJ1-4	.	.	TGTGCCAGCAGTTACTCTGACTTGGGCGAAAAACTGTTTTTT	CASSYSDLGEKLFF
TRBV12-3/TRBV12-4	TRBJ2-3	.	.	TGTGCCAGCAGTTTAGCGGTAACAGATACGCAGTATTTT	CASSLAVTDTQYF
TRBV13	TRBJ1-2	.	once	TGTGCCAGCAGCTTAGGGAAGACCCTATTCCCCGGCTACACCTTC	CASSLGKTLFPGYTF
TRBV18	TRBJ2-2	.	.	TGTGCCAGCCTAGTTAGGCTCACCGGGGAGCTGTTTTTT	CASLVRLTGELFF
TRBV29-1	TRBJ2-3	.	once	TGCAGCGTTGACGTCCTAATGGGAGATACGCAGTATTTT	CSVDVLMGDTQYF
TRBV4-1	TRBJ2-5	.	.	TGCGCCAGCAGCCAGGGGCTTAGGGAAGAGACCCAGTACTTC	CASSQGLREETQYF
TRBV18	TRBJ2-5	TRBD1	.	TGTGCCAGCTCGGGGACAGTCCAAGAGACCCAGTACTTC	CASSGTVQETQYF
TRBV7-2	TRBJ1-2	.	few	TGTGCCAGCAGCTCCAGGTCCAGAAGAGAGGGCTACACCTTC	CASSSRSRREGYTF
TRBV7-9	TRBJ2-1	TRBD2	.	TGTGCCAGCAGCTTAGCGGCGGGACTAGCTGACAATGAGCAGTTCTTC	CASSLAAGLADNEQFF
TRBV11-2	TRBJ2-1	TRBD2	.	TGTGCCAGCAGCTCCATAGCGGGAGGCCCCCTCGATGAGCAGTTCTTC	CASSSIAGGPLDEQFF
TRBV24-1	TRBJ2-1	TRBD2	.	TGTGCCACCAGTGACCAACTAGCGGGAGATGTCAATGAGCAGTTCTTC	CATSDQLAGDVNEQFF
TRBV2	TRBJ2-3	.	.	TGTGCCAGCAGTGCCGGGGGAGGTGTAGATACGCAGTATTTT	CASSAGGGVDTQYF